The clone carrying this TCR beta chain was detected ten times or more. Its antigen is undetermined. Researchers amplified the TCR beta CDR3 regions from RNA transcripts. HTBI primers were the set used in a first-round RT-PCR of the TCR CDR3. TCRdb reprocessed the multiplex PCR reads via MiXCR and lists one record per CDR3 protein. The sample shows approximately 560,000 distinct CDR3 sequences, 15% to 17% of them seen only once. This sample was taken from a study of T cells in Graves' hyperthyroidism and ophthalmopathy. In the study overall: Staff took peripheral blood when the initial diagnosis was made, before any treatment began.

The ends lost 5 bases at V and 12 bases at J; junction bases unmatched: 8. Looked up from germline, CDR1 is SGHAT and CDR2 is FQNNGV. The CDR3 loop spans 13 amino acids. The study, taken as a whole, reports: Researchers found most expanded thyroid clonotypes above 0.001 in blood as well.

This TCR was recovered from a woman aged 25 to 39 with Graves' hyperthyroidism. Material: blood. This chain links TRBV11-2 with TRBJ1-1; the match to TRBD1 covers 11 bases. DNA for the CDR3: TGTGCCAGCAGCAACGGACAGGGGGCGATAACTTTCTTT. This sequence encodes CASSNGQGAITFF.